This entry concerns a single TCR beta chain. Measured with immunoSEQ multiplex PCR; TCRdb has only the in-frame clones, and not every one. Of under 15,000 clones listed, more than 75% are singletons. This CDR3 has 14 amino acids. Germline loops: CDR1 SGHNT, CDR2 YYREEE (reference sequence). V gave up 1 base and J gave up 0 bases, with 4 bases separating them. The data were obtained in a study of somatic mutations in cytotoxic T cells in rheumatoid arthritis. V gene TRBV5-4 combines with J gene TRBJ2-2, with D unclear. Sequenced: CD8+ T cells sorted from blood. The source is a man over 45 in good health. The CDR3 spells CASSLRTNTGELFF. In DNA, the CDR3 is TGTGCCAGCAGCTTGCGGACGAACACCGGGGAGCTGTTTTTT.